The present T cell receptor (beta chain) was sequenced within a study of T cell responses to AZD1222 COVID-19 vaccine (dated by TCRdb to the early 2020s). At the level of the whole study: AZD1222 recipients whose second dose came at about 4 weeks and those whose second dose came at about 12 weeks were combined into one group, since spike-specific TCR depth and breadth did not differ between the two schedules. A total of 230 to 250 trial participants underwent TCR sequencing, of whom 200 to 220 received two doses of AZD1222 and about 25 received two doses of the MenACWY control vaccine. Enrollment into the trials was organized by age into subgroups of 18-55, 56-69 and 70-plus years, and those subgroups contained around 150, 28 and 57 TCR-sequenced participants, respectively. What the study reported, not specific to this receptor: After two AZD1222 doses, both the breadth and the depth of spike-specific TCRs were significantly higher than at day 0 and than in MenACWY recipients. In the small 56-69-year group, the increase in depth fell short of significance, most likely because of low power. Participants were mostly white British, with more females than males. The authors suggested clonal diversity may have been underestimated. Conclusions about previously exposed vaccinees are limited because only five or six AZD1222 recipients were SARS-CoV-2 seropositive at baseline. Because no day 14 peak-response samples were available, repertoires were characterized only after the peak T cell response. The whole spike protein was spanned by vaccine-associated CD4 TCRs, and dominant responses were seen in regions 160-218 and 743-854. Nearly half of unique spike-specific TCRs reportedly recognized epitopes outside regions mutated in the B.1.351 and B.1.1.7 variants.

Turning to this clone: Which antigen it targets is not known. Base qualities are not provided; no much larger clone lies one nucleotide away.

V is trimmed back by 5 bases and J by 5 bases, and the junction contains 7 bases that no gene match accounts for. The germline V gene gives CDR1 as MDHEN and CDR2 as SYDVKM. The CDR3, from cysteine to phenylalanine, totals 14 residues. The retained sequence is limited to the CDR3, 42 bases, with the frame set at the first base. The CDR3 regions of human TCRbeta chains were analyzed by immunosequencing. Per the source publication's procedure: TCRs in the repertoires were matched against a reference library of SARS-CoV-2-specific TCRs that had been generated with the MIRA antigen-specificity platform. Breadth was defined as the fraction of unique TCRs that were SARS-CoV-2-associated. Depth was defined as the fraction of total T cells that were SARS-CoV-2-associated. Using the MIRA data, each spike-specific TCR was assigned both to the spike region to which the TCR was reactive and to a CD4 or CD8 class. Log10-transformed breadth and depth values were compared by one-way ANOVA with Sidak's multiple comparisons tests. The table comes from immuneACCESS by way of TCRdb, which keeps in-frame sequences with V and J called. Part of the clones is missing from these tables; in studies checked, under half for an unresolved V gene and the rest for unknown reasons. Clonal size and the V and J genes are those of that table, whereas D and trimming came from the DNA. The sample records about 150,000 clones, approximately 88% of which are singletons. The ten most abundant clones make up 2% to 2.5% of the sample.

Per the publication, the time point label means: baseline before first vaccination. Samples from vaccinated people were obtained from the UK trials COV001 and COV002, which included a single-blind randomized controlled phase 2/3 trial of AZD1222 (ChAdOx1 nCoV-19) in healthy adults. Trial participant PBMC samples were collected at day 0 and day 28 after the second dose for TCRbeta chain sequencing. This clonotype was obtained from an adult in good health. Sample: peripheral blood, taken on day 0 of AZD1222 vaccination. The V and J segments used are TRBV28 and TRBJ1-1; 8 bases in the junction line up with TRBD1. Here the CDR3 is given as CASSLFTGGTEAFF. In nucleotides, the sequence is TGTGCCAGCAGTCTTTTTACAGGGGGAACTGAAGCTTTCTTT.